One and the same sample provided the 14 T cell receptor beta chains below, sequenced in a study of control samples from healthy donors and cancer patients. The assay was immunoSEQ multiplex PCR, and TCRdb's table has in-frame clones only and misses some. The profile shows about 130,000 clones, 85% to 95% of them singletons. What was sequenced was PBMCs. These receptors were obtained from a middle-aged man with head and neck cancer.

The gene calls are TRBV7-8 and TRBJ2-2; no clear D gene. The V end lost 2 bases, the J end lost 1 base, and 8 bases lay between the germline ends. The germline V gene encodes CDR1 SGHVS and CDR2 FQNEAQ. The CDR3 spans 15 residues. The CDR3 sequence: CASSLHLKNTGELFF. CDR3 sequence (DNA): TGTGCCAGCAGCTTACATCTTAAGAACACCGGGGAGCTGTTTTTT.

The gene calls are TRBV27 and TRBJ2-7, with 10 bases aligning to TRBD2. The germline CDR1 and CDR2 sequences are MNHEY and SMNVEV (reference sequence). The CDR3 has 15 residues. J was trimmed by 0 bases and V by 10 bases; bases with no gene match: 9. The CDR3 DNA is TGTGCCACCTTTCAGGTAGCGGGGGGCTCCTACGAGCAGTACTTC. Its protein product is CATFQVAGGSYEQYF.

The CDR3 DNA follows: TGTGCCAGCTCACCGGGACAGACCTACGAGCAGTACTTC. It is translated as CASSPGQTYEQYF. The J gene is TRBJ2-7, the V gene TRBV18, with 7 bases fitting TRBD1. Germline lookup yields CDR1 KGHSH and CDR2 LQKENI. With V trimmed by 3 bases and J by 2 bases, 1 base remained unmatched. CDR3 length equals 13 residues.

This chain joins TRBV10-3 and TRBJ2-1; TRBD1 agrees at 10 bases. V gave up 3 bases and J gave up 6 bases; unmatched junction bases: 11. The CDR3 has 17 amino acids. The germline V gene has CDR1 ENHRY and CDR2 SYGVKD. The CDR3 DNA reads TGTGCCATCAGTGATCCTTCCGGGACAGGGGTTGGCAATGAGCAGTTCTTC. This codes for CAISDPSGTGVGNEQFF.

This clone was observed once. The chain employs TRBV7-2 and TRBJ1-3; tentatively, D is TRBD1 (5 bases). The CDR3 is made up of 15 amino acids. V was pared by 1 base and J by 5 bases, with 12 bases between. The germline V gene has CDR1 SGHTA and CDR2 FQGNSA. CDR3 nucleotide sequence: TGTGCCAGCAGCTTAGGCCCAACGGGGCGAAACACCATATATTTT. Translation gives CASSLGPTGRNTIYF.

The rearrangement links TRBV7-3 to TRBJ2-7; possible D gene TRBD2, 5 bases. The CDR3 length is 13 residues. CDR1 is SGHTA, CDR2 FQGTGA, per germline. V lost 5 bases, J lost 5 bases, and 13 bases lay in between. The DNA of the CDR3 is TGTGCCAGCAGCCCTGTAGGGAGCAACGAGCAGTACTTC. It is translated as CASSPVGSNEQYF.

The rearrangement joins TRBV3-1 (or the pseudogene TRBV3-2) to TRBJ1-6; D uncertain. The V gene lost 1 base and the J gene lost 10 bases, with 14 bases spanning the gap. There are 15 residues in the CDR3. CDR1 and CDR2 (germline): LGHDT, YNNKEL (reference sequence). This chain's CDR3 is CASSQVVPVDSPLHF. Here the CDR3 DNA reads TGTGCCAGCAGCCAAGTGGTCCCAGTCGACTCACCCCTCCACTTT.

The chain carries TRBV30 and TRBJ1-3; D gene unclear. V was cut by 4 bases and J by 4 bases, with 8 bases left in between. This CDR3 contains 12 residues. Germline-derived CDR1 and CDR2 are GTSNPN and SVGIG (reference sequence). In DNA, the CDR3 is TGTGCCTGGAAGGCTTGGGGAAACACCATATATTTT. Its protein product is CAWKAWGNTIYF.

This clone was seen only once. The chain recombines TRBV29-1 with TRBJ1-1; D gene ambiguous. The germline V gene has CDR1 SQVTM and CDR2 ANQGSEA. The CDR3 extends over 11 amino acids. V was trimmed by 7 bases and J by 3 bases, leaving 9 bases between them. CDR3 sequence reads: CSAFRDTEAFF. The DNA of the CDR3 is TGCAGCGCATTCCGGGACACTGAAGCTTTCTTT.

This clone has just one count. V is TRBV3-1 (or the pseudogene TRBV3-2) and J is TRBJ2-5; D gene unclear. V shed 3 bases and J shed 4 bases, with 6 bases lying between them. Germline V gene data show CDR1 as LGHDT and CDR2 as YNNKEL (reference sequence). The CDR3 runs 12 residues. The CDR3 DNA reads as TGTGCCAGCAGCCACCCTCGAGAGACCCAGTACTTC. Translation gives CASSHPRETQYF.

The CDR3 nucleotides read TGTGCCAGCTCACCACGGAACCGCTACGAGCAGTACTTC. It specifies CASSPRNRYEQYF. The gene calls are TRBV18 and TRBJ2-7; D is uncertain. Germline CDR1 and CDR2: KGHSH and LQKENI. The ends were cut back, 1 base at V and 3 bases at J, with 7 bases in the middle. The CDR3 contains 13 residues.

The chain uses TRBV28 and TRBJ2-2; D is possibly TRBD1 (7 bases). The CDR3 is 15 amino acids. Germline V gene data show CDR1 as MDHEN and CDR2 as SYDVKM. V was trimmed by 7 bases and J by 4 bases, leaving 16 bases between them. The CDR3 coding sequence is TGTGCCAGCACCGCCGGGACAGCGGGCACCGGGGAGCTGTTTTTT. Protein product: CASTAGTAGTGELFF.

The rearrangement links TRBV5-4 to TRBJ2-6, with TRBD1 matching 7 bases. The germline gives CDR1 SGHNT, CDR2 YYREEE (reference sequence). V trimming: 4 bases; J trimming: 0 bases; junction bases outside the gene matches: 10. The CDR3 covers 18 residues. The CDR3 protein is CASSPPGQPFSGANVLTF. CDR3 sequence (DNA): TGTGCCAGCAGCCCTCCGGGACAGCCTTTCTCTGGGGCCAACGTCCTGACTTTC.

The CDR3 protein is CAISKDRGLESPLHF. In nucleotides, the CDR3 is TGTGCCATCAGTAAGGACAGGGGGCTTGAATCACCCCTCCACTTT. The chain combines TRBV10-3 with TRBJ1-6, with 11 bases matching TRBD1. CDR3 size: 15 residues. CDR1 is ENHRY, CDR2 SYGVKD, per germline. After removal of 5 bases from V and 10 bases from J, the junction contained 7 bases not matched to a gene.